Below are 8 T cell receptor beta chains sequenced from a single sample in a study of T-cell memory formation after mild COVID-19 (dated by TCRdb to the early 2020s). Receptors were amplified or captured by 5' RACE. The sequencer listed for this sample is Illumina NovaSeq 6000. TCRdb reanalyzed the raw reads on its own, using fastp at Q25 for trimming and MiXCR for clone calling, and kept in-frame beta chains. Every entry covers one CDR3 protein and lists the most common genes and DNA from its rows. A total of more than 350,000 distinct CDR3 sequences appear in this sample, more than 20% of them only once. Approximately 12% of the sample is taken by the ten largest. The sample taken for sequencing was PBMCs or a T cell subset sorted from them (not recorded which). All receptors derive from an adult woman who had mild COVID-19 (a few samples of this study predate the infection). The sample titles of this study are shuffled in the database, so cell type and time point are left out; the donor was told from shared clones.

This clonotype was observed at least ten times. The gene calls are TRBV2 and TRBJ2-7; D assignment may be TRBD1 or TRBD2 (5 bases each). Trimming took off 8 bases at V and 1 base at J, with 12 bases between the two ends. Per germline, CDR1 SNHLY and CDR2 FYNNEI. The CDR3 loop spans 13 amino acids. For the CDR3, the DNA is TGTGCCAGCCGTTGGGGGAGTTCCTACGAGCAGTACTTC. This encodes CASRWGSSYEQYF.

V and J are TRBV20-1 and TRBJ1-2, with D unresolved. V shed 0 bases and J shed 1 base, with 12 bases lying between them. This CDR3 region has 15 residues. Germline-derived CDR1 and CDR2 are DFQATT and SNEGSKA (reference sequence). CDR3 region: CSAREAGLSNYGYTF. The CDR3 DNA sequence: TGCAGTGCTAGAGAGGCAGGACTAAGTAACTATGGCTACACCTTC.

This clonotype was recorded many times. This chain connects TRBV6-2 or TRBV6-3 to TRBJ2-1, with 8 bases aligning to TRBD2. The CDR3 runs 14 residues. CDR1 and CDR2 (germline): MNHEY, SVGEGT. The V and J ends lost 6 bases and 4 bases, in that order; junction bases with no gene match: 5. The CDR3 bases are TGTGCCAGCAGCCCCGGGGGGGGATACAATGAGCAGTTCTTC. It encodes CASSPGGGYNEQFF.

This sequence joins TRBV7-9 and TRBJ2-2, with a possible D match to TRBD1 (5 bases). CDR1 and CDR2 from the germline V gene are SEHNR and FQNEAQ (reference sequence). The CDR3 extends over 16 amino acids. Trimming shortened V by 9 bases and J by 3 bases, and 20 bases separated the two germline ends. This chain's CDR3 is CASISGAATYTGELFF. CDR3 bases: TGTGCCAGTATCTCTGGGGCAGCAACTTACACCGGGGAGCTGTTTTTT.

V and J are TRBV12-3 or TRBV12-4 and TRBJ1-1; a possible D gene is TRBD1 (6 bases). The CDR3 is 14 residues long. Trimming cost V 1 base and J 3 bases, with 9 bases left between them. CDR3 loop: CASSLGGLDTEAFF. Here the CDR3 DNA reads TGTGCCAGCAGTTTAGGGGGGCTGGACACTGAAGCTTTCTTT.

V is TRBV29-1 and J is TRBJ1-1, with 8 bases matching TRBD1. CDR3 length: 13 amino acids. With 4 bases clipped from V and 1 base from J, the junction kept 2 bases outside the gene matches. Germline values: CDR1 SQVTM, CDR2 ANQGSEA. CDR3 in amino acids: CSVGDRWNTEAFF. In DNA, the CDR3 is TGCAGCGTTGGGGACAGGTGGAACACTGAAGCTTTCTTT. Variable domain in full (rest from reference TRBV29-1 and TRBJ1-1): SAVISQKPSRDICQRGTSLTIQCQVDSQVTMMFWYRQQPGQSLTLIATANQGSEATYESGFVIDKFPISRPNLTFSTLTVSNMSPEDSSIYLCSVGDRWNTEAFFGQGTRLTVV.

J is TRBJ2-2 and V is TRBV29-1; D is uncertain. The germline V gene encodes CDR1 SQVTM and CDR2 ANQGSEA. The CDR3 covers 14 residues. The germline V and J ends were trimmed by 5 bases and 0 bases, with 10 bases remaining between them. The CDR3 nucleotides read TGCAGCGTTTGGGTCGACCCGAACACCGGGGAGCTGTTTTTT. Protein: CSVWVDPNTGELFF.

Here the CDR3 DNA reads TGTGCCAGCAGCCCCGCGGGGCAGGAAAAACTGTTTTTT. Its translation is CASSPAGQEKLFF. This rearrangement joins TRBV6-5 to TRBJ1-4; tentative D call: TRBD1 (5 bases). This CDR3 is 13 amino acids long. Trimming removed 6 bases from V and 8 bases from J, with 13 bases in between. Germline V CDR1 and CDR2: MNHEY, SVGAGI.